Following are 22 T cell receptor beta chains from one sample sequenced in a study of blood T cell repertoires in COVID-19. Here immunoSEQ multiplex PCR was the method, and the copy in TCRdb shows in-frame clones only, minus some. The sample holds around 270,000 clones; more than 65% are singletons and the top ten take about a sixth. The sample was peripheral blood. Receptors originate from a person aged 65-85 years with COVID-19, enrolled during active disease.

V gene TRBV7-2 combines with J gene TRBJ1-5; no reliable D call. CDR3 length equals 13 residues. Germline assignment: CDR1 SGHTA and CDR2 FQGNSA. V lost 5 bases and J 4 bases, leaving 9 bases between the germline ends. The CDR3 region has the DNA TGTGCCAGCAGCACGCAGACTAATCAGCCCCAGCATTTT. As protein: CASSTQTNQPQHF.

The genes are TRBV10-3 and TRBJ2-1; 11 nucleotides line up with TRBD2. The CDR3 covers 12 residues. Trimming removed 10 bases from V and 9 bases from J; junction bases left unmatched: 5. Per germline, CDR1 ENHRY and CDR2 SYGVKD. CDR3 residues: CATKTSGAEQFF. CDR3 nucleotide sequence: TGTGCCACCAAGACTAGCGGGGCTGAGCAGTTCTTC.

The chain carries TRBV6-2 or TRBV6-3 and TRBJ2-1; 7 bases match TRBD2. The CDR3 consists of 18 residues. Trimming took 5 bases from V and 2 from J; bases not matched to a gene: 15. Germline assignment: CDR1 MNHEY and CDR2 SVGEGT. The CDR3 DNA reads as TGTGCCAGCAGTCTCCGACGGCTAGCGGAGACTACCTACAATGAGCAGTTCTTC. This codes for CASSLRRLAETTYNEQFF.

Details on this clone: It is likely a read error, because the conserved phenylalanine at the end of the CDR3 is missing. Because the CDR3's place on the DNA is in doubt, the DNA is left out and the CDR3 is given as listed by TCRdb. The V gene is TRBV20-1, the J gene TRBJ1-1; the table assigns TRBD1, which was not confirmed against the DNA. The CDR3 spans 11 amino acids, including both terminal residues. Germline CDR1 reads DFQATT; CDR2 reads SNEGSKA (reference sequence). The CDR3 sequence: CSASAAGSGAA.

The J gene is TRBJ2-1, the V gene TRBV19, with 14 bases lining up with TRBD2. The CDR3 sequence is 18 residues long. The V gene's germline CDR1 is LNHDA and CDR2 SQIVND (reference sequence). Unmatched junction bases numbered 9, after V lost 6 bases and J lost 2 bases. Written as DNA, the CDR3 is TGTGCCAGTAGATCGCGGACTAGCGGGAGGATCACCTACAATGAGCAGTTCTTC. This codes for CASRSRTSGRITYNEQFF.

The rearrangement joins TRBV5-4 to TRBJ1-4, with D tentatively TRBD1 (5 bases). The CDR3 has 12 residues. Trimming stripped 3 bases from V and 7 bases from J, with 7 bases between. The V gene's germline CDR1 is SGHNT and CDR2 YYREEE (reference sequence). This chain's CDR3 is CASSYDSEKLFF. The CDR3 nucleotides read TGTGCCAGCAGCTATGACAGTGAAAAACTGTTTTTT.

The chain links TRBV11-2 to TRBJ2-5; D is unresolved. Trimming removed 2 bases at V and 5 bases at J, with 12 bases between. The CDR3 loop spans 14 amino acids. Germline lookup yields CDR1 SGHAT and CDR2 FQNNGV. The CDR3 loop is CASSLIPSLETQYF. Written as DNA, the CDR3 is TGTGCCAGCAGCTTAATCCCCTCCCTGGAGACCCAGTACTTC. The full variable domain, completed using reference TRBV11-2 and TRBJ2-5, is EAGVAQSPRYKIIEKRQSVAFWCNPISGHATLYWYQQILGQGPKLLIQFQNNGVVDDSQLPKDRFSAERLKGVDSTLKIQPAKLEDSAVYLCASSLIPSLETQYFGPGTRLLVL.

This rearrangement joins TRBV28 to TRBJ1-6; D gene unclear. Germline V gives CDR1 MDHEN, CDR2 SYDVKM. Trimming took off 2 bases at V and 9 bases at J, with 11 bases between the two ends. The CDR3 spans 14 residues. CDR3 sequence reads: CASSLRRPSSPLHF. The DNA for the CDR3 is TGTGCCAGCAGTTTACGGCGCCCTAGTTCACCCCTCCACTTT.

Notes on this clone: At one end the junction does not follow the germline gene, possibly because of a read error. V is TRBV4-3 and J is TRBJ1-2, with D perhaps TRBD1 (5 bases). The CDR3 extends over 14 amino acids. The germline V gene has CDR1 LGHNA and CDR2 YSLEER. The CDR3 region is CASSQDRVRYGHTF. The CDR3 DNA sequence: TGCGCCAGCAGCCAAGACAGGGTTCGGTATGGCCACACCTTC.

J is TRBJ1-6 and V is TRBV6-5; D might be TRBD1 (6 bases). The V and J ends lost 6 bases and 10 bases respectively, with 16 bases between them. Germline V lookup: CDR1 MNHEY, CDR2 SVGAGI. CDR3 length: 14 amino acids. DNA for the CDR3: TGTGCCAGCAGGAGCACAGGGTCGGAGTCACCCCTCCACTTT. Translation: CASRSTGSESPLHF.

This chain joins TRBV7-2 and TRBJ2-2; 9 positions match TRBD1. CDR1 is SGHTA, CDR2 FQGNSA, per germline. V gave up 3 bases and J gave up 4 bases; unmatched junction bases: 12. The CDR3 is 18 residues long. The CDR3 region is CASSFPGGTGGITGELFF. The CDR3 DNA is TGTGCCAGCAGCTTCCCGGGAGGTACAGGGGGCATCACCGGGGAGCTGTTTTTT.

CDR3 sequence (DNA): TGTGCCAGCAGCCAAGCCGAGTATAATTCACCCCTCCACTTT. Translating gives CASSQAEYNSPLHF. The chain couples TRBV3-1 (or the pseudogene TRBV3-2) to TRBJ1-6; no clear D gene. Trimming removed 1 base from V and 4 bases from J, with 5 bases in between. The germline CDR1 and CDR2 sequences are LGHDT and YNNKEL (reference sequence). The CDR3 runs to 14 residues.

This clone has more than one count but fewer than ten. An end of the junction does not agree with germline; a read error may underlie this. The rearrangement links TRBV7-2 to TRBJ1-4, with no clear D. CDR1 is SGHTA and CDR2 is FQGNSA in the germline V gene. The CDR3 totals 14 residues. CDR3 in DNA: TGTGCCTCCGGAGCGGGGATTGCTAACGAAAAACTGTTTTTT. Protein sequence: CASGAGIANEKLFF.

This chain connects TRBV30 to TRBJ1-5, with 9 bases identical to TRBD1. The V gene end was trimmed by 3 bases and the J gene end by 7 bases; junction bases not matched to a gene: 4. CDR1 and CDR2 (germline): GTSNPN, SVGIG (reference sequence). This CDR3 is built from 13 residues. CDR3 nucleotides: TGTGCCTGGAGGAAGGACAGGGGACAGCCCCAGCATTTT. It specifies CAWRKDRGQPQHF.

V usage is TRBV28 and J usage is TRBJ2-7; D may be TRBD2 (6 bases). CDR1 is MDHEN, CDR2 SYDVKM, per germline. V gave up 8 bases and J gave up 0 bases, with 11 bases separating them. CDR3 length: 13 residues. In DNA, the CDR3 is TGTGCCAGCCGAGGGAGGACCTCCTACGAGCAGTACTTC. Translating it yields CASRGRTSYEQYF. Full variable domain (outside the CDR3, taken from reference TRBV28 and TRBJ2-7): DVKVTQSSRYLVKRTGEKVFLECVQDMDHENMFWYRQDPGLGLRLIYFSYDVKMKEKGDIPEGYSVSREKKERFSLILESASTNQTSMYLCASRGRTSYEQYFGPGTRLTVT.

This clone was picked up one time. This chain links TRBV27 with TRBJ2-7; 11 bases map to TRBD2. In germline, CDR1 is MNHEY, CDR2 SMNVEV (reference sequence). The CDR3 contains 15 residues. Trimming at V came to 10 bases and at J to 7 bases, leaving 15 bases not matched to a gene. The CDR3 is CAISAGTSGSREQYF. The CDR3 bases are TGTGCCATTTCAGCCGGGACTAGCGGTTCTCGTGAGCAGTACTTC.

The chain carries TRBV5-1 and TRBJ2-1; 9 bases agree with TRBD2. CDR3 length: 16 amino acids. J was trimmed by 7 bases and V by 3 bases; bases with no gene match: 11. Germline V gives CDR1 SGHRS, CDR2 YFSETQ. CDR3 sequence: CASSSVLAGMMNEQFF. CDR3 DNA: TGCGCCAGCAGCTCCGTTCTAGCGGGAATGATGAATGAGCAGTTCTTC. The full variable domain, in which reference TRBV5-1 and TRBJ2-1 provide the parts outside the CDR3, is KAGVTQTPRYLIKTRGQQVTLSCSPISGHRSVSWYQQTPGQGLQFLFEYFSETQRNKGNFPGRFSGRQFSNSRSEMNVSTLELGDSALYLCASSSVLAGMMNEQFFGPGTRLTVL.

This rearrangement joins TRBV28 to TRBJ2-5, with 8 bases lining up with TRBD1. CDR3 length: 15 residues. V dropped 6 bases and J dropped 4; count of bases not matched to a gene: 10. The germline CDR1 and CDR2 sequences are MDHEN and SYDVKM. The CDR3 here is CASSRGQGKSETQYF. The CDR3 bases are TGTGCCAGCAGCCGCGGACAGGGTAAATCAGAGACCCAGTACTTC.

The chain joins TRBV11-2 to TRBJ2-7; TRBD1 agrees at 10 bases. Trimming cost V 1 base and J 4 bases; bases outside gene matches: 1. Per germline, CDR1 SGHAT and CDR2 FQNNGV. The CDR3 is made up of 14 amino acids. CDR3 DNA: TGTGCCAGCAGCTTAGCGGGACAGGGGTACGAGCAGTACTTC. Translating gives CASSLAGQGYEQYF.

This chain uses TRBV19 with TRBJ1-5, with 8 positions matching TRBD1. Germline CDR1 LNHDA, CDR2 SQIVND (reference sequence). This CDR3 contains 14 residues. Trimming cost V 4 bases and J 6 bases; bases outside gene matches: 5. For the CDR3, the DNA is TGTGCCAGTAGTACCGGACAGGGCCGTCAGCCCCAGCATTTT. It codes for CASSTGQGRQPQHF.

The count of this clone is one. This chain connects TRBV12-3 or TRBV12-4 to TRBJ2-1, with 7 bases identical to TRBD2. The ends lost 3 bases at V and 7 bases at J; junction bases unmatched: 3. The CDR3 loop spans 13 amino acids. This CDR3 reads CASSFQAGNEQFF. The CDR3 region has the DNA TGTGCCAGCAGTTTCCAAGCGGGGAATGAGCAGTTCTTC.

V gene TRBV7-3 combines with J gene TRBJ2-2; 8 bases line up with TRBD1. The V gene's germline CDR1 is SGHTA and CDR2 FQGTGA. The CDR3 consists of 15 residues. The ends lost 5 bases at V and 5 bases at J; junction bases unmatched: 7. The CDR3 DNA sequence: TGTGCCAGCAGCCTACAGGGGGGAGAGACCGGGGAGCTGTTTTTT. This codes for CASSLQGGETGELFF.